This T cell receptor (beta chain) was identified in a study of T-cell memory formation after mild COVID-19. Study information: Clustering of TCRs was largely donor specific. Overall study findings and caveats: Clones that contracted clustered mainly in CM and EM if CD4+ and in EMRA if CD8+.

TCRdb ran MiXCR on the 5' RACE reads and lists one entry per CDR3 protein. In the table there are 270,000 or so distinct CDR3 sequences, approximately 18% of which are singletons. With respect to this clonotype: The antigen is undetermined.

Trimming removed 1 base from V and 3 bases from J, with 13 bases in between. The germline gives CDR1 GTSNPN, CDR2 SVGIG (reference sequence). This CDR3 has 14 residues. The origin of this receptor is a man between 18 and 29 years old who had mild COVID-19 (a few samples of this study predate the infection). Cell type and time point are not known. Sequenced material: PBMCs or a T cell subset sorted from them (not recorded which). The chain combines TRBV30 with TRBJ2-7; the D call may be TRBD1 or TRBD2 (5 bases each). The CDR3 is CAWSAGTAFYEQYF. The CDR3 nucleotides read TGTGCCTGGAGTGCCGGGACCGCTTTCTACGAGCAGTACTTC. Using reference TRBV30 and TRBJ2-7 for the parts outside the CDR3, the full variable domain is SQTIHQWPATLVQPVGSPLSLECTVEGTSNPNLYWYRQAAGRGLQLLFYSVGIGQISSEVPQNLSASRPQDRQFILSSKKLLLSDSGFYLCAWSAGTAFYEQYFGPGTRLTVT.